The rows below give T cell receptor beta chains drawn from one sample of a study of T cells after yellow fever vaccination. TCRdb re-analysed the 5' RACE reads in MiXCR, keeping a single row per CDR3 protein. The table has some 560,000 distinct CDR3 sequences, roughly 21% seen once. Sample: PBMCs, taken 15 days after the yellow fever booster vaccination. The receptors stem from a young man who received the YFV17D yellow fever vaccine. Both conserved end residues are part of each CDR3. The D gene is left open where the match is weak. Some rows have no size entry. The others give once, few or many, or a class for an expanded clone.

cdr3_aa: CASSLVITGELFF
cdr3_nt: TGCGCCAGCAGCTTGGTTATCACCGGGGAGCTGTTTTTT
clone_size: few
j_call: TRBJ2-2
d_call: .
v_call: TRBV5-1

cdr3_aa: CATSDPTQAGVSGNEQFF
cdr3_nt: TGTGCCACCAGTGATCCAACTCAAGCGGGAGTCAGTGGAAATGAGCAGTTCTTC
clone_size: few
j_call: TRBJ2-1
d_call: TRBD2
v_call: TRBV24-1

cdr3_aa: CASGRSSETQYF
cdr3_nt: TGTGCCAGCGGGAGATCGTCTGAGACCCAGTACTTC
clone_size: .
j_call: TRBJ2-5
d_call: .
v_call: TRBV5-6

cdr3_aa: CASRETVQETQYF
cdr3_nt: TGTGCCAGCAGGGAGACGGTACAAGAGACCCAGTACTTC
clone_size: .
j_call: TRBJ2-5
d_call: .
v_call: TRBV28

cdr3_aa: CASSLQPGGIYEQYF
cdr3_nt: TGTGCCAGCAGCTTGCAACCGGGAGGGATTTACGAGCAGTACTTC
clone_size: few
j_call: TRBJ2-7
d_call: TRBD2
v_call: TRBV5-4

cdr3_aa: CASSSPSPPDTQYF
cdr3_nt: TGTGCCAGCAGTTCCCCTAGCCCGCCAGATACGCAGTATTTT
clone_size: .
j_call: TRBJ2-3
d_call: .
v_call: TRBV28

cdr3_aa: CATFGGYEQYF
cdr3_nt: TGTGCCACTTTTGGGGGCTACGAGCAGTACTTC
clone_size: few
j_call: TRBJ2-7
d_call: .
v_call: TRBV11-2

cdr3_aa: CAWSAPGGQNYGYTF
cdr3_nt: TGTGCCTGGAGTGCACCCGGTGGGCAGAACTATGGCTACACCTTC
clone_size: once
j_call: TRBJ1-2
d_call: .
v_call: TRBV30

cdr3_aa: CASSSYYESTDTQYF
cdr3_nt: TGTGCCAGCAGCTCATACTACGAGAGCACAGATACGCAGTATTTT
clone_size: few
j_call: TRBJ2-3
d_call: .
v_call: TRBV7-8

cdr3_aa: CASRDSGSSGEQYF
cdr3_nt: TGTGCCAGCAGAGATAGCGGGAGTTCTGGCGAGCAGTACTTC
clone_size: few
j_call: TRBJ2-7
d_call: TRBD2
v_call: TRBV2

cdr3_aa: CAWSVTTRGEQYF
cdr3_nt: TGTGCCTGGAGTGTAACGACTCGGGGCGAGCAGTACTTC
clone_size: few
j_call: TRBJ2-7
d_call: .
v_call: TRBV30

cdr3_aa: CASSRRRPPYEQYF
cdr3_nt: TGTGCCAGCAGCCGCCGGAGGCCCCCCTACGAGCAGTACTTC
clone_size: .
j_call: TRBJ2-7
d_call: .
v_call: TRBV11-1

cdr3_aa: CASRRLYTGELFF
cdr3_nt: TGTGCCAGCAGACGACTCTACACCGGGGAGCTGTTTTTT
clone_size: .
j_call: TRBJ2-2
d_call: .
v_call: TRBV21-1

cdr3_aa: CASSSTNGPNYEQYF
cdr3_nt: TGTGCCAGCAGCTCCACTAACGGGCCCAACTACGAGCAGTACTTC
clone_size: .
j_call: TRBJ2-7
d_call: .
v_call: TRBV7-9

cdr3_aa: CASSQVRGSYEQYF
cdr3_nt: TGTGCCAGCAGCCAAGTCCGGGGTTCTTACGAGCAGTACTTC
clone_size: few
j_call: TRBJ2-7
d_call: .
v_call: TRBV3-1

cdr3_aa: CASSLSPSGSFAGELFF
cdr3_nt: TGCGCCAGCAGCTTGTCACCTAGCGGGAGTTTTGCCGGGGAGCTGTTTTTT
clone_size: few
j_call: TRBJ2-2
d_call: TRBD2
v_call: TRBV5-1

cdr3_aa: CASSFKGEAFF
cdr3_nt: TGCGCCAGCAGCTTTAAGGGGGAAGCTTTCTTT
clone_size: few
j_call: TRBJ1-1
d_call: .
v_call: TRBV5-1

cdr3_aa: CASSLNGERTDTQYF
cdr3_nt: TGTGCCAGCAGCTTAAACGGCGAGCGCACAGATACGCAGTATTTT
clone_size: .
j_call: TRBJ2-3
d_call: .
v_call: TRBV11-2

cdr3_aa: CASSSRTGGVSNQPQHF
cdr3_nt: TGTGCCAGCAGTTCTAGGACAGGGGGGGTGAGCAATCAGCCCCAGCATTTT
clone_size: .
j_call: TRBJ1-5
d_call: TRBD1
v_call: TRBV6-7

cdr3_aa: CASSGDRLDTGELFF
cdr3_nt: TGTGCCAGCAGCGGGGACAGGTTGGACACCGGGGAGCTGTTTTTT
clone_size: .
j_call: TRBJ2-2
d_call: TRBD1
v_call: TRBV5-4

cdr3_aa: CASSSTRQMNTEAFF
cdr3_nt: TGTGCCAGCAGTTCCACTCGACAGATGAACACTGAAGCTTTCTTT
clone_size: .
j_call: TRBJ1-1
d_call: .
v_call: TRBV28

cdr3_aa: CASSRDRATDTQYF
cdr3_nt: TGTGCCAGCAGCAGGGACAGGGCCACAGATACGCAGTATTTT
clone_size: few
j_call: TRBJ2-3
d_call: TRBD1
v_call: TRBV6-1

cdr3_aa: CASSFSEVHNEQFF
cdr3_nt: TGTGCCAGCAGCTTTAGCGAGGTACACAATGAGCAGTTCTTC
clone_size: few
j_call: TRBJ2-1
d_call: .
v_call: TRBV7-2

cdr3_aa: CASSGLAGTDTQYF
cdr3_nt: TGTGCCAGCAGCGGACTAGCGGGCACAGATACGCAGTATTTT
clone_size: few
j_call: TRBJ2-3
d_call: TRBD2
v_call: TRBV6-1